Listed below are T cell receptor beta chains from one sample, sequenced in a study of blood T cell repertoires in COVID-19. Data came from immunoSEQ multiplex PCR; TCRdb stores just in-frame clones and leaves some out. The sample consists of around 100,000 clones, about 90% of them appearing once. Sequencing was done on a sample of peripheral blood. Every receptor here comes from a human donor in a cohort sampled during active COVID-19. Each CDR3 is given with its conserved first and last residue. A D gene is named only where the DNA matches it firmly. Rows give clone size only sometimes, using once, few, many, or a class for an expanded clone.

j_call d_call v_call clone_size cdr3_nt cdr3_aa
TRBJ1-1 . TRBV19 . TGTGCCAGTAGGGGGCAGCCCTTCTCGAACACTGAAGCTTTCTTT CASRGQPFSNTEAFF
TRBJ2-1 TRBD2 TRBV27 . TGTGCCAGCAGTTCGGCTAGCGGGAGGACAGGAGGGGACAATGAGCAGTTCTTC CASSSASGRTGGDNEQFF
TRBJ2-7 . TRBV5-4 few TGTGCCAGCAGCTTGGGGACGGGAGCCTACGAGCAGTACTTC CASSLGTGAYEQYF
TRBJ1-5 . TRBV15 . TGTGCCACCAGCAGAGATACGGGGTATGGCCAGCCCCAGCATTTT CATSRDTGYGQPQHF
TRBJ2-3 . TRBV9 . TGTGCCAGCAGCGTACAGGGAAGGGGCACAGATACGCAGTATTTT CASSVQGRGTDTQYF
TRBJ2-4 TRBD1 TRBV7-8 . TGTGCCAGCAGCTTCCCAGGGGGCAAAAACATTCAGTACTTC CASSFPGGKNIQYF
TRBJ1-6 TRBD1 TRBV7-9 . TGTGCCAGCAGCGCGAGACAGGGGTCCCCTCTTAATTCACCCCTCCACTTT CASSARQGSPLNSPLHF
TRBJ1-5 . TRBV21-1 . TGTGCCAGCAGCCCCCCCCGCCATGGGGAGGGAAGCAATCAGCCCCAGCATTTT CASSPPRHGEGSNQPQHF
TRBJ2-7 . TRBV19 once TGTGCCAGTAGCCCAGGGGTGTCGGGCTACGAGCAGTACTTC CASSPGVSGYEQYF
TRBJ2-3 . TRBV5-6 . TGTGCCAGCAGCTTGGAGCGAACAGATACGCAGTATTTT CASSLERTDTQYF
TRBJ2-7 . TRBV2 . TGTGCCAGCAGTTGGCGGGATCACTACGAGCAGTACTTC CASSWRDHYEQYF
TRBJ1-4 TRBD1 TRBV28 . TGTGCCAGCAGTGAGGCTCAAGGACAGGGCATTACTAATGAAAAACTGTTTTTT CASSEAQGQGITNEKLFF
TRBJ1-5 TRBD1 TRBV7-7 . TGTGCTAGGACACACGGACAGGAGAATAGCAATCAGCCCCAGCATTTT CARTHGQENSNQPQHF
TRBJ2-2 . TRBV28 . TGTGCCAGCAGTTTGATCGGGAGCGGCACCGGGGAGCTGTTTTTT CASSLIGSGTGELFF
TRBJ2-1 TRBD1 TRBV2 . TGTGCCAGCAGTAGACAGGGGCGAAACAATGAGCAGTTCTTC CASSRQGRNNEQFF
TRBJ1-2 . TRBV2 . TGTGCCAGCAGTGAAGCGATCGGTAGCCATGGCTACACCTTC CASSEAIGSHGYTF
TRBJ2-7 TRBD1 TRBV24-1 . TGTGCCACCCGACAGGGAACCCCCCCCTACGAGCAGTACTTC CATRQGTPPYEQYF
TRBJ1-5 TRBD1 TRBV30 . TGTGCCTGGAGTGAGGGCAGGGGGGGCAATCAGCCCCAGCATTTT CAWSEGRGGNQPQHF
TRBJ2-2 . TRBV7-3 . TGTGCCAGCAGCTTGATTTCGAACAGGGCTTCCGGGGAGCTGTTTTTT CASSLISNRASGELFF
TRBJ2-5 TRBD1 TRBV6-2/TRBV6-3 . TGTGCCAGCAGTTCGCAGACAGGGTTAGGAGAGACCCAGTACTTC CASSSQTGLGETQYF
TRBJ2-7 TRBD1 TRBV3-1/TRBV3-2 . TGTGCCAGCAGCCAAGCTGGGACAGAATACGAGCAGTACTTC CASSQAGTEYEQYF
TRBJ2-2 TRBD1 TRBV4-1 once TGCGCCAGCAGCCAAGGGGCAGGGGGAAACGGGGAGCTGTTTTTT CASSQGAGGNGELFF
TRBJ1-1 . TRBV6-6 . TGTGCCAGCAGTTACGCTTCGACAGAGAGCACTGAAGCTTTCTTT CASSYASTESTEAFF
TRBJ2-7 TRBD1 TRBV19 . TGTGCCAGTAGTGAACCGGGACAGGGTAACTCCTACGAGCAGTACTTC CASSEPGQGNSYEQYF
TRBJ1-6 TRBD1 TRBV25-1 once TGTGCCAGCAGTGAACCGGGACAGGGTCGCTCACCCCTCCACTTT CASSEPGQGRSPLHF
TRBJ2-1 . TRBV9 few TGTGCCAGCAGCGTGGGGGGTGAGGAGGGTCCCTACAATGAGCAGTTCTTC CASSVGGEEGPYNEQFF
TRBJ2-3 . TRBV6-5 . TGTGCCAGCAGTTACGGGAGCGGCACAGATACGCAGTATTTT CASSYGSGTDTQYF
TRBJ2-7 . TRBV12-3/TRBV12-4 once TGTGCCAGCAGCCAGGCCTACTACGAGCAGTACTTC CASSQAYYEQYF
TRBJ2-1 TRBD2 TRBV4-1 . TGCGCCAGCAGCCAAGTTGCGGGAGGGCCGTATGAGCAGTTCTTC CASSQVAGGPYEQFF
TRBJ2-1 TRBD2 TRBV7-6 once TGTGCCAGCAGCTCCGGAGCGGGGGGTTACAATGAGCAGTTCTTC CASSSGAGGYNEQFF
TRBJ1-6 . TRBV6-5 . TGTGCCAGCAGTTACAGCGCAGCATATTCACCCCTCCACTTT CASSYSAAYSPLHF
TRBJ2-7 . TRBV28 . TGTGCCAGCTTTTCCCACTACGAGCAGTACTTC CASFSHYEQYF
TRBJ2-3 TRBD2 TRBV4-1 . TGCGCCAGCAGCCCCCACCAAGGGATTAGCGGGAGAACAGATACGCAGTATTTT CASSPHQGISGRTDTQYF
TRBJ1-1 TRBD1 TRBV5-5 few TGTGCCAGCAGCTTACAAGGGGGCGATTTGAACACTGAAGCTTTCTTT CASSLQGGDLNTEAFF
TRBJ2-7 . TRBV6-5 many TGTGCCAGCAGTCCTTTCGCGGGGAACTCCTACGAGCAGTACTTC CASSPFAGNSYEQYF
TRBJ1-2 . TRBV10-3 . TGTGCCATCAGAGAGACAGAGCGCTACACCTTC CAIRETERYTF
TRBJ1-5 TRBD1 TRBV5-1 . TGCGCCAGCAGCTTGGGGACAGGCTATAGCAATCAGCCCCAGCATTTT CASSLGTGYSNQPQHF
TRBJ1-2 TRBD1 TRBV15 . TGTGCCACCAGCAGAGATTATAGTGAGGGGGCCCAGGGTGGCTACACCTTC CATSRDYSEGAQGGYTF
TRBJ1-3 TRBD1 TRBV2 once TGTGCCAGCAGCGAGGGACAGCGAGGCGTCACCATATATTTT CASSEGQRGVTIYF
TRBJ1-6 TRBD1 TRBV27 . TGTGCCAGCAGCTGGGGGACAGATAATTCACCCCTCCACTTT CASSWGTDNSPLHF
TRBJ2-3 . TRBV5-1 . TGCGCCAGCAGCGCCGGAACAGGGTCCAACACAGATACGCAGTATTTT CASSAGTGSNTDTQYF
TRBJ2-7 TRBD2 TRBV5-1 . TGCGCCAGCAGCTTGGGACTAGCGGCCACCTACGAGCAGTACTTC CASSLGLAATYEQYF
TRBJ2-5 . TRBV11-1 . TGTGCCAGCAGCTTAGGAGGAGCCTACGAGACCCAGTACTTC CASSLGGAYETQYF
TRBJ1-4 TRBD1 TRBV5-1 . TGCGCCAGCAGCAGGGACAGTTCTGGTGAAAAACTGTTTTTT CASSRDSSGEKLFF
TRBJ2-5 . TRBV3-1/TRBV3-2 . TGTGCCAGCAGCCTGCTTCGAATAGCGGACTTACAAGAGACCCAGTACTTC CASSLLRIADLQETQYF
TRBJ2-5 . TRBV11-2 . TGTGCCAGCAGCTTAGTTTTATCTAGGCGGGCCGAGACCCAGTACTTC CASSLVLSRRAETQYF
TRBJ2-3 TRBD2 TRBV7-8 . TGTGCCAGCAGCTTGAAGAGCGGGAGGCCGGGGGATACGCAGTATTTT CASSLKSGRPGDTQYF
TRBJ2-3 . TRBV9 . TGTGCCAGCAGCGTATACAGCGGGACAGATACGCAGTATTTT CASSVYSGTDTQYF
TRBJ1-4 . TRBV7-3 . TGTGCCAGCAGCTTACGGCCGGGGACTAATGAAAAACTGTTTTTT CASSLRPGTNEKLFF
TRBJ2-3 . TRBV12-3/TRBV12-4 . TGTGCCAGCACCCCAAGAAGGGGGGATACGCAGTATTTT CASTPRRGDTQYF
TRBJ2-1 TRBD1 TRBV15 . TGTGCCACCAGCAAACCGGGACAGGGGATTTCGAGTGAGCAGTTCTTC CATSKPGQGISSEQFF
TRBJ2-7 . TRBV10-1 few TGCGCCAGCAGTGAGTCGACTCGGGGCTACGAGCAGTACTTC CASSESTRGYEQYF
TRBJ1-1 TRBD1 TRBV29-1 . TGCAGCGCCCCCGGGACAGATCCAGCCAGGGGATCGGTCCCTTTCTTT CSAPGTDPARGSVPFF
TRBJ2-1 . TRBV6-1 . TGTGCCAGCAGTGAGGATAGCGGTGTTAATGAGCAGTTCTTC CASSEDSGVNEQFF
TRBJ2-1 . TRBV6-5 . TGTGCCACTGGACGGACAGTTACCTACAATGAGCAGTTCTTC CATGRTVTYNEQFF
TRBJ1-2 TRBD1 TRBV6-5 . TGTGCCACGGAGGGGGCCGCGACGGGCTACACCTTC CATEGAATGYTF
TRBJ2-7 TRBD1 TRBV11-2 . TGTGCCAGCAGCCTGTTACAGGGGATTGTTTGGGAGCAGTACTTC CASSLLQGIVWEQYF
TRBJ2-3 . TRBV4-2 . TGTGCCAGCAGCCGTACAGCCACAGATACGCAGTATTTT CASSRTATDTQYF
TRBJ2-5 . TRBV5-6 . TGTGCCAGCAGCTTGGCGGGGATAGCGGTGGAGACCCAGTACTTC CASSLAGIAVETQYF